Listed here is a single T cell receptor (beta chain). Its specific antigen is unknown. No clone much larger than this one lies a single base away; base qualities are absent. Deletion took 7 bases off V and 0 bases off J, with a span of 15 bases between the germline ends. Per the germline V gene, MDHEN is the CDR1 and SYDVKM is the CDR2. The CDR3 starts with the cysteine, ends with the phenylalanine, and has 15 residues. Only CDR3 DNA remains: 45 bases, in frame from the first base. These data belong to a study of CD4 T cells in relation to SARS-CoV-2 and coronaviruses (dated by TCRdb to about 2021). A note on the overall study: Using patient-derived lymphoblastoid cell lines, the shared crossreactive spike epitopes were mapped to their HLA restriction. The Adaptive Biotechnologies TCR-sequencing kit was used to sequence samples from a few pre-COVID donors and the naive versus memory experiments, whereas other data were Illumina-based. Expansion assays from other donors in the study were sequenced with a different, Illumina-based TCR-beta assay. At the level of individual TCR clonotypes, the study measured memory CD4+ T cell crossreactivity between SARS-CoV-2 spike protein and common cold coronavirus spike proteins.

Uncultured naive and memory CD4+ T cell DNA received deep-resolution immunoSEQ TCR-beta sequencing. The paper's data handling went like this. Preprocessing removed nonproductive sequences and CDR3s not starting with C, not ending with F or W, or shorter than 7 amino acids. Cultured and uncultured naive and memory CD4+ repertoires were searched for previously identified spike- and CEF-reactive CDR3s. CDR3 homology was measured as pairwise Levenshtein distance, computed with the stringdist R package after trimming three terminal residues from each end. TCRdb retrieved this table from immuneACCESS and kept in-frame rearrangements only. Not all clones are present; in checked studies, unresolved V genes account for under half, and no reason is known for the remainder. From that table come the V and J calls and clone size; the DNA was used to work out D and trimming. Within this sample are 60,000 to 80,000 clones, with over 80% of them counted one time only. The ten largest account for roughly 1.5% of the sample.

Overall study results and their limits: Crossreactive clones showed significantly weaker SARS-CoV-2-driven expansion than monoreactive clones, consistent with antigenic imprinting. Naive versus memory sequencing indicated the assay detects memory recall responses rather than primary responses primed during culture. Because the crossreactivity analysis focused on spike protein, crossreactivity against other viral proteins was not assessed. No donor contributed both pre-pandemic and post-infection samples, which limited tracing the source of pre-existing responses. Memory CD4+ clonotypes crossrecognizing SARS-CoV-2 and at least one common cold coronavirus spike were found in 55% to 75% of donors. Small numbers of patients and of tested TCRs were a limitation of the study.

CD4+ T cells from unexposed donors were collected before the COVID-19 pandemic (2011-2018). Naive and memory CD4+ T cells were separated from cryopreserved PBMCs by CD4 enrichment followed by EasySep naive CD4+ T cell enrichment. The leukapheresis product for the unexposed donors was obtained through commercial purchase. Ficoll-Paque PLUS gradient centrifugation was used to isolate PBMCs from leukapheresis product or whole blood. The PBMCs went either fresh into the expansion assay or into cryopreservation at -140 degrees C. The QIAamp Micro DNA Kit was used to extract genomic DNA from the CD4+ T cells.

The V and J segments used are TRBV28 and TRBJ1-1, with the identity of the D gene unclear. Input material: memory CD4+ T cells from PBMCs. What this sample's cell subset or site label stands for: memory (non-naive) CD4+ T cells. This receptor was taken from a human donor in good health. The CDR3 loop reads CASMLWGNLNTEAFF. The DNA is as follows: TGTGCCAGCATGCTTTGGGGTAACTTGAACACTGAAGCTTTCTTT.